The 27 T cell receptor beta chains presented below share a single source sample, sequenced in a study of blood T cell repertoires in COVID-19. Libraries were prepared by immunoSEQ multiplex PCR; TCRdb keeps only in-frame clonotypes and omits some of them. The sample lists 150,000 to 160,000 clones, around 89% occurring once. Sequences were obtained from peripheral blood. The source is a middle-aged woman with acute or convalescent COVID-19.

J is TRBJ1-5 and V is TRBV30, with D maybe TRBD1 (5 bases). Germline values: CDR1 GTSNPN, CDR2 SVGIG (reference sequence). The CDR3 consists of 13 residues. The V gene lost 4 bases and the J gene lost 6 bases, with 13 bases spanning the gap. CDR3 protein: CAWTGGRGQPQHF. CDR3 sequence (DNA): TGTGCCTGGACCGGGGGAAGGGGTCAGCCCCAGCATTTT.

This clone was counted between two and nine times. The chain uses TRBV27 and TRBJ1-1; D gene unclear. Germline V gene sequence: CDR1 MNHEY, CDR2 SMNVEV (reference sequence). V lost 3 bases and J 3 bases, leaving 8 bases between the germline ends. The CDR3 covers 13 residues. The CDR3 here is CASSFNGYTEAFF. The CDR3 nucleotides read TGTGCCAGCAGTTTCAACGGGTACACTGAAGCTTTCTTT.

The CDR3 is CASSWGTGGYGYTF. CDR3 sequence (DNA): TGTGCCAGCAGCTGGGGGACAGGGGGCTATGGCTACACCTTC. The V gene is TRBV5-6, the J gene TRBJ1-2, with TRBD1 identical over 11 bases. Germline CDR1 reads SGHDT; CDR2 reads YYEEEE. V dropped 3 bases and J dropped 4; count of bases not matched to a gene: 2. CDR3 length equals 14 residues.

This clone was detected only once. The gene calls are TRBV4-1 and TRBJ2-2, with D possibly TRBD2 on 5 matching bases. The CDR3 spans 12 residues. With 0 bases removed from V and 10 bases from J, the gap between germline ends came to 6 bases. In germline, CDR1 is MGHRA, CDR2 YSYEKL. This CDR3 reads CASSQEREELFF. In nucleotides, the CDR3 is TGCGCCAGCAGCCAAGAACGGGAGGAGCTGTTTTTT.

The CDR3 loop is CASSDLTGSIRTGELFF. The CDR3 DNA reads as TGTGCCAGCAGTGATTTGACAGGGTCAATCCGCACCGGGGAGCTGTTTTTT. This chain joins TRBV2 and TRBJ2-2, with 7 bases aligning to TRBD1. V dropped 3 bases and J dropped 4; count of bases not matched to a gene: 11. The CDR3 contains 17 residues. The germline V gene encodes CDR1 SNHLY and CDR2 FYNNEI.

The CDR3 protein is CASSLRTAYNEQFF. In DNA, the CDR3 is TGTGCCAGTAGTCTCCGGACAGCCTACAATGAGCAGTTCTTC. This chain joins TRBV19 and TRBJ2-1, with a tentative D call TRBD1 (6 bases). CDR3 length equals 14 residues. Germline CDR1 is LNHDA and CDR2 is SQIVND (reference sequence). V lost 5 bases and J 2 bases, leaving 10 bases between the germline ends.

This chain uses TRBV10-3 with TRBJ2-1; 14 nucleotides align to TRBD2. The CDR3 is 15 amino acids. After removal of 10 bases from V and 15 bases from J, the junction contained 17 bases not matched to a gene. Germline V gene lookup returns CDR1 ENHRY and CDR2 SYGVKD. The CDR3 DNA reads TGTGCCACTAGGGGGACTAGCGGGAGTTCGCGTGCAATGTTCTTC. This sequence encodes CATRGTSGSSRAMFF.

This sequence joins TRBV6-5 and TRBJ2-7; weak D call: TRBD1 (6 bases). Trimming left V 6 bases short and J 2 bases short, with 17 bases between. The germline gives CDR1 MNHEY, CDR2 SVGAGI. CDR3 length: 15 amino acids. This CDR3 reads CASRPGQGNTYEQYF. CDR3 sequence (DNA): TGTGCCAGCAGGCCCGGGCAGGGGAACACCTACGAGCAGTACTTC.

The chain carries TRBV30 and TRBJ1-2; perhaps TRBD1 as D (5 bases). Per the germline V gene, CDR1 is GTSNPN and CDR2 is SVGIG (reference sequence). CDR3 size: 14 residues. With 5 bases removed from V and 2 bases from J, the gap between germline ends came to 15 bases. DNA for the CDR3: TGTGCCTGGTTAAGACAGTCTTTAAACTATGGCTACACCTTC. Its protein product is CAWLRQSLNYGYTF.

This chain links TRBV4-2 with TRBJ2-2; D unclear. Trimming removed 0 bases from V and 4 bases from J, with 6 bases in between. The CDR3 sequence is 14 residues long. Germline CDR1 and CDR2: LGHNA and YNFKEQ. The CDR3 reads CASSQDAGTGELFF. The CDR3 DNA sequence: TGTGCCAGCAGCCAAGATGCAGGCACCGGGGAGCTGTTTTTT.

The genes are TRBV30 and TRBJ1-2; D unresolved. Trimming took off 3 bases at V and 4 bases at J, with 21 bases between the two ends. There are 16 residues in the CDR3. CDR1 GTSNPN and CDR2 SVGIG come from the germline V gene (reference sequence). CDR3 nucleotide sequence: TGTGCCTGGAGAGCGGCAGGACTTTATACCTTCTATGGCTACACCTTC. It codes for CAWRAAGLYTFYGYTF. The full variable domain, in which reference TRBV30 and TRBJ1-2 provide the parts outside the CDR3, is SQTIHQWPATLVQPVGSPLSLECTVEGTSNPNLYWYRQAAGRGLQLLFYSVGIGQISSEVPQNLSASRPQDRQFILSSKKLLLSDSGFYLCAWRAAGLYTFYGYTFGSGTRLTVV.

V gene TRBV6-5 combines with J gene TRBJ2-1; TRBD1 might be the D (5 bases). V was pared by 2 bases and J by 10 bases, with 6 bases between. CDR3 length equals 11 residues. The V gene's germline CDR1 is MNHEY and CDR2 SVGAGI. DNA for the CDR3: TGTGCCAGCAGTTACAGGACAGAGCAGTTCTTC. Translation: CASSYRTEQFF.

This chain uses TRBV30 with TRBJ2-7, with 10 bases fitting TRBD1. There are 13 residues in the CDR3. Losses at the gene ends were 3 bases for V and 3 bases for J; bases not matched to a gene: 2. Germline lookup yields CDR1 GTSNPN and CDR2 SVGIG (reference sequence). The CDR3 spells CAWRGQGNYEQYF. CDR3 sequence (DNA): TGTGCCTGGAGGGGACAGGGGAACTACGAGCAGTACTTC. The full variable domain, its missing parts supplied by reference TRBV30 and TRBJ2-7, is SQTIHQWPATLVQPVGSPLSLECTVEGTSNPNLYWYRQAAGRGLQLLFYSVGIGQISSEVPQNLSASRPQDRQFILSSKKLLLSDSGFYLCAWRGQGNYEQYFGPGTRLTVT.

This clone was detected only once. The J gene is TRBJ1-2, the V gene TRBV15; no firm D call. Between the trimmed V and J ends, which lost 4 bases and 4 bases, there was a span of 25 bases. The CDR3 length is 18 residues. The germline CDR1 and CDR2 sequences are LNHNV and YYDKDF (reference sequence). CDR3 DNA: TGTGCCACCAGCACCGGAACCGGGTGGAGGAATTACCTCTATGGCTACACCTTC. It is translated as CATSTGTGWRNYLYGYTF.

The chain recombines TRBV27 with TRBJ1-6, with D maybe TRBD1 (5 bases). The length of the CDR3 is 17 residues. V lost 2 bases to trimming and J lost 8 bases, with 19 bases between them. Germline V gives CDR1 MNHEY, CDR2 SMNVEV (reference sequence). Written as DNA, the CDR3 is TGTGCCAGCAGTTTACGTCGGCGGGGTGAGGGGTATTCACCCCTCCACTTT. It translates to CASSLRRRGEGYSPLHF.

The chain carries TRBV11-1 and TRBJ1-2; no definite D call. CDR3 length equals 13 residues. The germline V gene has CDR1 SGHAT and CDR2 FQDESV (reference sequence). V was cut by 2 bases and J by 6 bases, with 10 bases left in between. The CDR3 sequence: CASSLIPSHGYTF. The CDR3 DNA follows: TGTGCCAGCAGCTTAATCCCCTCCCATGGCTACACCTTC.

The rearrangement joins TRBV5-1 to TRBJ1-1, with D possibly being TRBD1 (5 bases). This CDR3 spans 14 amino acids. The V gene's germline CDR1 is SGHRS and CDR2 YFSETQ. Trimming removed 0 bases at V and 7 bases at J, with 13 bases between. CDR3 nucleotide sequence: TGCGCCAGCAGCTTGGCCACGACAGCCTTTGAAGCTTTCTTT. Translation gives CASSLATTAFEAFF.

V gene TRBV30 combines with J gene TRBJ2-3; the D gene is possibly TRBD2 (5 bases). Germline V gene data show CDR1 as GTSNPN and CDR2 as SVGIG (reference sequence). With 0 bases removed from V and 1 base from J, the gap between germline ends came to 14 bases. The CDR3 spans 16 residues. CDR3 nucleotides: TGTGCCTGGAGTGTCCTAAGGACTTGGGGCACAGATACGCAGTATTTT. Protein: CAWSVLRTWGTDTQYF.

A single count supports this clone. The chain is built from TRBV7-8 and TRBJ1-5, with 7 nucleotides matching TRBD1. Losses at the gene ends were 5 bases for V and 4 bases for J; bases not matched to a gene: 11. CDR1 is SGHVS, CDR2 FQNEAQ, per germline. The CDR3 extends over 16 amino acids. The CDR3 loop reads CASSGRDSPVNQPQHF. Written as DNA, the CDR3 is TGTGCCAGCAGCGGTCGGGACAGTCCTGTAAATCAGCCCCAGCATTTT.

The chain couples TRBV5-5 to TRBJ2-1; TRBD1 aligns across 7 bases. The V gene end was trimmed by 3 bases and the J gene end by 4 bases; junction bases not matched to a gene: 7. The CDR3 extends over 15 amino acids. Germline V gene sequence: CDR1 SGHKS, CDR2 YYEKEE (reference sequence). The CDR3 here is CASSSVGQKYNEQFF. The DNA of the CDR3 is TGTGCCAGCAGCTCGGTGGGACAGAAGTACAATGAGCAGTTCTTC.

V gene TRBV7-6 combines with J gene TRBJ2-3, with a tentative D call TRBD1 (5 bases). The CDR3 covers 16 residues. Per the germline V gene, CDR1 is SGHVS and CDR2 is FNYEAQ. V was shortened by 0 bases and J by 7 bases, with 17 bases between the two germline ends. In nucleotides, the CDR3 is TGTGCCAGCAGCTTAGCGCCCAGGGTGGACCAGAATACGCAGTATTTT. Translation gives CASSLAPRVDQNTQYF.

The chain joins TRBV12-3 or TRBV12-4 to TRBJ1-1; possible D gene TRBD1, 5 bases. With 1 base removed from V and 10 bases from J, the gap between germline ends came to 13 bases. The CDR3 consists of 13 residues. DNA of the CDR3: TGTGCCAGCAGTTTAGACGGGACTGCAACAGCTTTCTTT. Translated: CASSLDGTATAFF.

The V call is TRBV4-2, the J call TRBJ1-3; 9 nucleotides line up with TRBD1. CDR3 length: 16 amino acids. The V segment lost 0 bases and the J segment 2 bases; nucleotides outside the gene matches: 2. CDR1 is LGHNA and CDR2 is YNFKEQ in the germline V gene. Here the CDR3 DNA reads TGTGCCAGCAGCCAAGAGGGACAGGGAACTGGAAACACCATATATTTT. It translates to CASSQEGQGTGNTIYF.

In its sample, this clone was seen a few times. CDR3: CAIRMDSRNTEAFF. The DNA of the CDR3 is TGTGCCATCAGGATGGACAGTAGGAACACTGAAGCTTTCTTT. This sequence joins TRBV10-3 and TRBJ1-1, with a tentative D call TRBD1 (6 bases). Trimming left V 6 bases short and J 1 base short, with 12 bases between. The CDR3 length is 14 residues. Germline V gene data show CDR1 as ENHRY and CDR2 as SYGVKD.

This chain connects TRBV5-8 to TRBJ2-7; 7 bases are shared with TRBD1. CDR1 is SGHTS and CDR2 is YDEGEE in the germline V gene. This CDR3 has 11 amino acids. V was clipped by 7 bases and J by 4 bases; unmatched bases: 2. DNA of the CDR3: TGTGCCAGCGACAGGGTTTACGAGCAGTACTTC. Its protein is CASDRVYEQYF.

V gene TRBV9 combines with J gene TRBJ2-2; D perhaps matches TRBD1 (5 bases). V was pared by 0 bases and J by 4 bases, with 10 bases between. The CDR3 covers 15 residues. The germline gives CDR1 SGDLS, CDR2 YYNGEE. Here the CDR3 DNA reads TGTGCCAGCAGCGTAGAAGGGGCAGGCACCGGGGAGCTGTTTTTT. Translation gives CASSVEGAGTGELFF.

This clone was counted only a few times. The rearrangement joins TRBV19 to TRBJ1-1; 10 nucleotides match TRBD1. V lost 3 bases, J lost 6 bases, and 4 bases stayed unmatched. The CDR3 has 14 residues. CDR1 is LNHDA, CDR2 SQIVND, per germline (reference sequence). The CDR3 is CASSIFGQGAEAFF. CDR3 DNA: TGTGCCAGTAGTATCTTCGGACAGGGGGCTGAAGCTTTCTTT.